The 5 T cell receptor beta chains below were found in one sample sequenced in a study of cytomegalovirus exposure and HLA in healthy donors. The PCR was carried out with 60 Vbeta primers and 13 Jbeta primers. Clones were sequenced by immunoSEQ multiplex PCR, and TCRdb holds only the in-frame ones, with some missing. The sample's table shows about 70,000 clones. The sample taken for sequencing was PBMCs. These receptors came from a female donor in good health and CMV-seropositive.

The CDR3 coding sequence is TGCGCCAGCAGCTTCCACGACAGGGTAAACACTGAAGCTTTCTTT. It codes for CASSFHDRVNTEAFF. The chain employs TRBV5-1 and TRBJ1-1; 7 bases map to TRBD1. This CDR3 is 15 amino acids long. J was trimmed by 2 bases and V by 2 bases; bases with no gene match: 6. Germline values: CDR1 SGHRS, CDR2 YFSETQ.

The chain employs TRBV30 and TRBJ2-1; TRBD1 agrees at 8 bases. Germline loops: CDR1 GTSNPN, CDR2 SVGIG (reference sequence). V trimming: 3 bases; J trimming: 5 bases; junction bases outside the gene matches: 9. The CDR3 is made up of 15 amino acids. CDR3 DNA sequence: TGTGCCTGGAGACGGGGACAGGAGACCGACAATGAGCAGTTCTTC. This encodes CAWRRGQETDNEQFF.

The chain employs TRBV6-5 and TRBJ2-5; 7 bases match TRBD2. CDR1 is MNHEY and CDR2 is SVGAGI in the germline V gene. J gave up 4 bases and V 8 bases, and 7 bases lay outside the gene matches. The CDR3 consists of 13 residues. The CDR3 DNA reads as TGTGCCAGCCTCCCTCCGGGAGGAGAGACCCAGTACTTC. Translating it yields CASLPPGGETQYF.

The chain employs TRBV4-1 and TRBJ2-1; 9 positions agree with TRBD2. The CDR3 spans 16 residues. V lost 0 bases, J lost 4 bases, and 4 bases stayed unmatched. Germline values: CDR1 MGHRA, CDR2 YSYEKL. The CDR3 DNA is TGCGCCAGCAGCCAAGAAATAGCGGGAGCTTACAATGAGCAGTTCTTC. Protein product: CASSQEIAGAYNEQFF.

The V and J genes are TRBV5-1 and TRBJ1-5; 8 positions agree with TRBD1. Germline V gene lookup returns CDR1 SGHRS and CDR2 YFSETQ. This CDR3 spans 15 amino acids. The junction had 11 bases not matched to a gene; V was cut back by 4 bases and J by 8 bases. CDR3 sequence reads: CASSEQGADFEPQHF. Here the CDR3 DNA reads TGCGCCAGCAGCGAGCAGGGGGCGGACTTTGAGCCCCAGCATTTT.